The clone carrying this T cell receptor beta chain was counted a few times. What it recognizes is unknown. Per donor, one heparinised blood draw averaged roughly 120 mL. Investigators reverse transcribed all isolated RNA, so they sequenced expressed TCRB transcripts. Naive, central memory and regulatory T cell samples yielded around 3.4 million reads on average. The protocol was immunoSEQ multiplex PCR, while the TCRdb copy is restricted to in-frame clones and leaves out a portion. The table records around 300,000 clones, 7% to 9% of them present only once. The data belong to a study of beta chain features in type 1 diabetes. Across the whole study: Examination covered fewer than 110 million sorted cells spanning all samples. Broader study findings: PCR might favor shorter templates, equally in patients and controls.

V was clipped by 6 bases and J by 1 base, with 6 bases between them. The CDR3 is made up of 12 amino acids. CDR1 and CDR2 from the germline V gene are MNHEY and SVGAGI. This rearrangement joins TRBV6-5 to TRBJ1-1, with D hard to call. This receptor was identified in a woman younger than 35 in good health. Sequencing input: central memory CD4+ T cells from blood. CDR3 amino acids: CASRRTNTEAFF. CDR3 bases: TGTGCCAGCAGACGGACGAACACTGAAGCTTTCTTT.